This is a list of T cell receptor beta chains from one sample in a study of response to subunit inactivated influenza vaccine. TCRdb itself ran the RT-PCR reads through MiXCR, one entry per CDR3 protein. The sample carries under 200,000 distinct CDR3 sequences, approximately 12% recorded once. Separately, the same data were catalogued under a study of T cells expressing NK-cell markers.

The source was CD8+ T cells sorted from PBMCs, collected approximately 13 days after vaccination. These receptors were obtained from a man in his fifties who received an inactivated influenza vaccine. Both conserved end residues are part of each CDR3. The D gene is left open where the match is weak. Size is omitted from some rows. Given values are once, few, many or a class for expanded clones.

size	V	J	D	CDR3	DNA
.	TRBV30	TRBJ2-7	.	CAWSGGRGAYEQYF	TGTGCCTGGAGTGGGGGGAGAGGAGCCTACGAGCAGTACTTC
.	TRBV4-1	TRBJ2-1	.	CASSQAWAGSSYNEQFF	TGCGCCAGCAGCCAAGCCTGGGCGGGGAGCTCCTACAATGAGCAGTTCTTC
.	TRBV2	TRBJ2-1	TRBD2	CASKIKRGGSYNEQFF	TGTGCCAGCAAGATCAAGCGGGGGGGGTCGTACAATGAGCAGTTCTTC
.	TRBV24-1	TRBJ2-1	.	CATSDFAGAGNEQFF	TGTGCCACCAGTGATTTTGCGGGGGCGGGCAATGAGCAGTTCTTC
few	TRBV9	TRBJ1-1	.	CASSVEPLNTEAFF	TGTGCCAGCAGCGTAGAACCCCTGAACACTGAAGCTTTCTTT
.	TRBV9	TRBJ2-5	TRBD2	CASSLQRGGFGEETQYF	TGTGCCAGCAGCCTCCAGCGGGGGGGCTTCGGAGAAGAGACCCAGTACTTC
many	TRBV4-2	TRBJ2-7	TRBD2	CASSQVAGEIYEQYF	TGTGCCAGCAGCCAAGTGGCGGGAGAGATCTACGAGCAGTACTTC
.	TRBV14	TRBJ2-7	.	CASSLRHTDEQYF	TGTGCCAGCAGCCTACGGCACACCGACGAGCAGTACTTC
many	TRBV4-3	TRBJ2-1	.	CASSQDPGTLTYNEQFF	TGCGCCAGCAGCCAGGATCCCGGGACACTAACCTACAATGAGCAGTTCTTC
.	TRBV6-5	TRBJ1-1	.	CASSYLGVNTESFF	TGTGCCAGCAGTTACCTGGGGGTGAACACTGAATCTTTCTTT
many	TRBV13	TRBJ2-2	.	CASRDTGELFF	TGTGCCAGTAGGGACACCGGGGAGCTGTTTTTT
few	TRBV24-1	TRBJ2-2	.	CATSDLELRELFF	TGTGCCACCAGTGATTTGGAACTCCGGGAGCTGTTTTTT
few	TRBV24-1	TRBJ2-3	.	CATSHLDSTDTQYF	TGTGCCACCAGCCACTTAGACAGCACAGATACGCAGTATTTT
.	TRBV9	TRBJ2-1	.	CASSVDDLGDSLFNEQFF	TGTGCCAGCAGCGTAGACGATTTGGGGGACTCACTCTTCAATGAGCAGTTCTTC